The clone carrying this T cell receptor beta chain has at least ten counts. These data originate in a study of T cells in Graves' hyperthyroidism and ophthalmopathy. The germline CDR1 and CDR2 sequences are SGHAT and FQNNGV. This CDR3 region has 16 residues. V lost 6 bases, J lost 2 bases, and 11 bases stayed unmatched. RNA transcripts were the template for amplifying TCR beta CDR3 regions. The HTBI primer set was used in a first-round RT-PCR of the TCR CDR3. TCRdb itself ran the multiplex PCR reads through MiXCR, one entry per CDR3 protein. The data contain around 600,000 distinct CDR3 sequences, more than 14% of them singletons.

The V and J genes are TRBV11-2 and TRBJ2-3, with TRBD2 matching 7 bases. The source of this sequence is a woman between 45 and 65 years old with Graves' ophthalmopathy. Material: blood. DNA for the CDR3: TGTGCCAGCAGTTCGGCGGTAGCGGGCAACACAGATACGCAGTATTTT. Encoded protein: CASSSAVAGNTDTQYF.